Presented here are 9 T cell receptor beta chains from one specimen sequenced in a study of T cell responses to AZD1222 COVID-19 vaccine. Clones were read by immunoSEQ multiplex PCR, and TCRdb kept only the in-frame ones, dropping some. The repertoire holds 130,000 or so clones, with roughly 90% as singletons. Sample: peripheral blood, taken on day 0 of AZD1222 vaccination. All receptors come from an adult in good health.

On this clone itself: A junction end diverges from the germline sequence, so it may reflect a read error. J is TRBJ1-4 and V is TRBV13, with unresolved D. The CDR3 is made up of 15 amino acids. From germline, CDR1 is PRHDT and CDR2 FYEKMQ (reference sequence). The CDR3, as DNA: TGTGCCAGCAGCCTAGGACCAGCAACTAATGAAAAACTGTTTTTT. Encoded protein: CASSLGPATNEKLFF. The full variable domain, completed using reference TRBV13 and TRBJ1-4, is AAGVIQSPRHLIKEKRETATLKCYPIPRHDTVYWYQQGPGQDPQFLISFYEKMQSDKGSIPDRFSAQQFSDYHSELNMSSLELGDSALYFCASSLGPATNEKLFFGSGTQLSVL.

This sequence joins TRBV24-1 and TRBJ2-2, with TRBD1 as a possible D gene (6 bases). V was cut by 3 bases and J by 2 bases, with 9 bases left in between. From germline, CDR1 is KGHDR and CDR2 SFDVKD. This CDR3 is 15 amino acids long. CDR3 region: CATSDRDTNTGELFF. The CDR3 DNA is TGTGCCACCAGTGATCGGGACACTAACACCGGGGAGCTGTTTTTT.

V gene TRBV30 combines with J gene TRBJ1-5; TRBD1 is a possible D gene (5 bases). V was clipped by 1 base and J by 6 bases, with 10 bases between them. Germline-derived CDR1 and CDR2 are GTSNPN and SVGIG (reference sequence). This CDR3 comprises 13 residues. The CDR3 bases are TGTGCCTGGAGTGCGGGACCGAGTCAGCCCCAGCATTTT. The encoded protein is CAWSAGPSQPQHF.

The CDR3 DNA sequence: TGTGCCACCAGCGGGGGAACAGGGGATCAAGAGACCCAGTACTTC. It is translated as CATSGGTGDQETQYF. The V and J genes are TRBV15 and TRBJ2-5; 7 nucleotides agree with TRBD1. CDR3 length: 15 residues. The germline V gene encodes CDR1 LNHNV and CDR2 YYDKDF (reference sequence). V lost 5 bases, J lost 2 bases, and 8 bases stayed unmatched.

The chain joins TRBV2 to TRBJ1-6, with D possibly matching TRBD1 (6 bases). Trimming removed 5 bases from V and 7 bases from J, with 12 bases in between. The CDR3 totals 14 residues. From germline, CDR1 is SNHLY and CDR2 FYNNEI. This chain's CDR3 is CASSSDRNNSPLHF. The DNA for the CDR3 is TGTGCCAGCAGTTCCGACAGGAACAATTCACCCCTCCACTTT.

CDR3 bases: TGTGCCAGCAGCTTAGGCCATGGCAGAATGAACACTGAAGCTTTCTTT. This encodes CASSLGHGRMNTEAFF. The V and J genes are TRBV13 and TRBJ1-1; D is unclear. V was cut by 0 bases and J by 0 bases, with 11 bases left in between. Germline V gives CDR1 PRHDT, CDR2 FYEKMQ (reference sequence). The CDR3 has 16 amino acids.

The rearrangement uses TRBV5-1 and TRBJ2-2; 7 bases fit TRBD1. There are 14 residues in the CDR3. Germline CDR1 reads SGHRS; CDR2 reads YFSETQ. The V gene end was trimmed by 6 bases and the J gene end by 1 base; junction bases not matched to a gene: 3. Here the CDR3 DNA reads TGCGCCAGCAACCGGGACAGGAACACCGGGGAGCTGTTTTTT. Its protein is CASNRDRNTGELFF.

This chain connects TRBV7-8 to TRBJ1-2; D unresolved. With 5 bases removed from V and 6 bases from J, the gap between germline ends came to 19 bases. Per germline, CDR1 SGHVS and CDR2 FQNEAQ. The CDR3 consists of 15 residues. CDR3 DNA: TGTGCCAGCAGCCCATGGGCGGCTAAGGGAGATGGCTACACCTTC. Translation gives CASSPWAAKGDGYTF.

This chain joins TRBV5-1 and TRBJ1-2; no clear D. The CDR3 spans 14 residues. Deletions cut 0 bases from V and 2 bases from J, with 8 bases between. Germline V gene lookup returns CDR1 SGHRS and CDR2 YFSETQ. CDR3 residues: CASSLAQSNYGYTF. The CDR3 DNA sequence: TGCGCCAGCAGCTTGGCCCAGAGCAACTATGGCTACACCTTC.